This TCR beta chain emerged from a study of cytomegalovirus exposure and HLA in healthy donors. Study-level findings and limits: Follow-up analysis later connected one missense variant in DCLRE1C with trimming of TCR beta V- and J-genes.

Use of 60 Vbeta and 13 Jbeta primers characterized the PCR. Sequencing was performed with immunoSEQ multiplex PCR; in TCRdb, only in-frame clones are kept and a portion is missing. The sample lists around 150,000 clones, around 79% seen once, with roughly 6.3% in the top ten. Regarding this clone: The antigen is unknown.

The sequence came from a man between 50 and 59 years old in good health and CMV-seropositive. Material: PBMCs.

In nucleotides, the CDR3 is TGCGCCAGCAGCTCCCGACAGACCACAGATACGCAGTATTTT. This translates into CASSSRQTTDTQYF. This chain uses TRBV5-1 with TRBJ2-3; D might be TRBD1 (5 bases). This CDR3 comprises 14 residues. V was clipped by 3 bases and J by 2 bases, with 10 bases between them. Germline V gene sequence: CDR1 SGHRS, CDR2 YFSETQ.